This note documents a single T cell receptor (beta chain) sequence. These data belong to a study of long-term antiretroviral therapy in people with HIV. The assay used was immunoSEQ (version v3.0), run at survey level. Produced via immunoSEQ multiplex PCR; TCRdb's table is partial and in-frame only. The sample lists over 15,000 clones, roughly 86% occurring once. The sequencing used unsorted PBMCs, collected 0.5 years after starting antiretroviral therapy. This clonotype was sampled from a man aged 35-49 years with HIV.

The CDR3 DNA reads as TGTGCCAGCAGCGTAGGAGTGGGAGGGGTCCGGGACAATGAGCAGTTCTTC. Its protein is CASSVGVGGVRDNEQFF. The J gene is TRBJ2-1, the V gene TRBV9; 7 bases are a match to TRBD2. The J segment lost 5 bases and the V segment lost 0 bases, leaving 11 bases of the junction unmatched. Germline-derived CDR1 and CDR2 are SGDLS and YYNGEE. This CDR3 region has 17 residues.